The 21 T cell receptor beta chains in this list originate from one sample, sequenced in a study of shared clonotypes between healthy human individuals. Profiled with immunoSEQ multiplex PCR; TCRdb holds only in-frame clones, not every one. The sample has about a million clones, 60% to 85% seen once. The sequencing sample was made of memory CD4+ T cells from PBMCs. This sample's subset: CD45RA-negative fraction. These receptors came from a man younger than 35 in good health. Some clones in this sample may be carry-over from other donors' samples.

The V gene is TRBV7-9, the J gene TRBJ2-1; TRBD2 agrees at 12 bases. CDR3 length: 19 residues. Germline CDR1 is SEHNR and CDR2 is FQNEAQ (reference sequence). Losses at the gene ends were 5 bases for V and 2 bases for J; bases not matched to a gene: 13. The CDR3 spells CASSASGRAFGGTYNEQFF. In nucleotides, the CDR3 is TGTGCCAGCAGCGCTAGCGGGAGGGCCTTTGGGGGGACCTACAATGAGCAGTTCTTC.

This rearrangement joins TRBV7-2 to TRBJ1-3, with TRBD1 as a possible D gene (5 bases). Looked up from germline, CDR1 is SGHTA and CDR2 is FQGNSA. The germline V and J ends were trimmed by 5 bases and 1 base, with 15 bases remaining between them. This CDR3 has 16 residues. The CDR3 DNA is TGTGCCAGCAGCCCACCCGGGGCCCTTTCTGGAAACACCATATATTTT. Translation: CASSPPGALSGNTIYF.

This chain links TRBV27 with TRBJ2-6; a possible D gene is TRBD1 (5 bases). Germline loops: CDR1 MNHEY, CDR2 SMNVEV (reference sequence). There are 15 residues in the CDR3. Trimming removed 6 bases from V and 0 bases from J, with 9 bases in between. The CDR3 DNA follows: TGTGCCAGCAGGCATAGGGGCTCTGGGGCCAACGTCCTGACTTTC. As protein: CASRHRGSGANVLTF.

This CDR3 is CASSHSLRRDRGTEKLFF. The CDR3 coding sequence is TGCGCCAGCAGCCATTCTCTGCGCCGGGACAGGGGGACTGAAAAACTGTTTTTT. J is TRBJ1-4 and V is TRBV4-1, with 11 bases fitting TRBD1. V shed 3 bases, J shed 7 bases, and the junction held 13 bases outside the gene matches. CDR1 is MGHRA, CDR2 YSYEKL, per germline. The CDR3 is 18 residues long.

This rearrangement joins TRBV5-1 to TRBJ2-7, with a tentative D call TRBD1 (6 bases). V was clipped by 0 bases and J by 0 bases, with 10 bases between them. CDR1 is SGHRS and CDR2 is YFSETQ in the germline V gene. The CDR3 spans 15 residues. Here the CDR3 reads CASSLATGSSYEQYF. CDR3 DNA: TGCGCCAGCAGCTTGGCTACAGGGAGCTCCTACGAGCAGTACTTC.

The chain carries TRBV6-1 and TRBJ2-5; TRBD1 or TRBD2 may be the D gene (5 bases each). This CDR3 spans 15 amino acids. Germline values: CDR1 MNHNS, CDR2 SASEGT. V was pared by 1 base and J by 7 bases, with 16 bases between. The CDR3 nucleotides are TGTGCCAGCAGTGAAGGGGGACGTCCACACGGGACCCAGTACTTC. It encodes CASSEGGRPHGTQYF.

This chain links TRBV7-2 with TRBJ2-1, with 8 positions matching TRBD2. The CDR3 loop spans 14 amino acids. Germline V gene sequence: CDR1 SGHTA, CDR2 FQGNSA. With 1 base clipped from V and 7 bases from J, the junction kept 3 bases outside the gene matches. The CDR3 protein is CASSLVLAANEQFF. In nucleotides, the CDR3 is TGTGCCAGCAGCTTAGTACTAGCGGCTAATGAGCAGTTCTTC.

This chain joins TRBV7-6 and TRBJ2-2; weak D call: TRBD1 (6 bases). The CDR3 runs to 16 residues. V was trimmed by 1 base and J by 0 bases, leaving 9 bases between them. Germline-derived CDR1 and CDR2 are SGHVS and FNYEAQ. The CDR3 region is CASSLEQGSNTGELFF. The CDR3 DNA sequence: TGTGCCAGCAGCTTAGAGCAGGGGTCGAACACCGGGGAGCTGTTTTTT. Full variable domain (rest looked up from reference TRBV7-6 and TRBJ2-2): GAGVSQSPRYKVTKRGQDVALRCDPISGHVSLYWYRQALGQGPEFLTYFNYEAQQDKSGLPNDRFSAERPEGSISTLTIQRTEQRDSAMYRCASSLEQGSNTGELFFGEGSRLTVL.

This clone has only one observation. The CDR3 loop reads CASSLERASGNTIYF. CDR3 DNA sequence: TGTGCCAGCAGCTTAGAGCGCGCCTCTGGAAACACCATATATTTT. The chain has TRBV11-2 and TRBJ1-3; D gene unclear. The CDR3 totals 15 residues. Germline V gives CDR1 SGHAT, CDR2 FQNNGV. The V end was cut by 0 bases, the J end by 0 bases, with 6 bases between.

The CDR3 loop reads CAWSVRVGTSWTSSYEQYF. The CDR3 nucleotides are TGTGCCTGGAGTGTACGAGTAGGGACTAGCTGGACCAGCTCCTACGAGCAGTACTTC. The chain has TRBV30 and TRBJ2-7; 9 bases map to TRBD2. V shed 0 bases and J 0 bases; nucleotides not matched to a gene: 15. CDR3 size: 19 residues. The V gene's germline CDR1 is GTSNPN and CDR2 SVGIG (reference sequence).

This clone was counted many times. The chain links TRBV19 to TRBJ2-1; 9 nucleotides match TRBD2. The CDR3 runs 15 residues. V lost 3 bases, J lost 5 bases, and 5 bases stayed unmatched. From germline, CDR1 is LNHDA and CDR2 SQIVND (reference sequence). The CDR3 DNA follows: TGTGCCAGTAGTATGACTAGCGGAGGGAACAATGAGCAGTTCTTC. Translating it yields CASSMTSGGNNEQFF.

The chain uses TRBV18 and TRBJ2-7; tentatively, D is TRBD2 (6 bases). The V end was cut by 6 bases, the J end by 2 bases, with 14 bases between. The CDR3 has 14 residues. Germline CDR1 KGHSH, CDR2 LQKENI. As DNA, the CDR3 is TGTGCCAGCTCCCCAGGAGGGGATGCCTACGAGCAGTACTTC. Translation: CASSPGGDAYEQYF.

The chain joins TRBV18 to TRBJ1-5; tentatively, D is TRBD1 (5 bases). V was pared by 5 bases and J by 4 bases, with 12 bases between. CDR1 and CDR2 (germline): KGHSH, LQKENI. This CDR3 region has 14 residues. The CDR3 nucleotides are TGTGCCAGCTCAGGGACCTCGGAGAATCAGCCCCAGCATTTT. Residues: CASSGTSENQPQHF.

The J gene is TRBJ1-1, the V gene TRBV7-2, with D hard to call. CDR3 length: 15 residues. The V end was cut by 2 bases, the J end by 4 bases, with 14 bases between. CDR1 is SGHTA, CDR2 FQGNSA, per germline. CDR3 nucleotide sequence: TGTGCCAGCAGCTTATGGGTGTCCTCGAGCACTGAAGCTTTCTTT. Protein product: CASSLWVSSSTEAFF.

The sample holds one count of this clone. The CDR3 loop is CASSLATGHEAFF. The CDR3 DNA follows: TGTGCCAGCAGCTTAGCAACAGGTCATGAAGCTTTCTTT. The chain couples TRBV5-5 to TRBJ1-1, with D possibly TRBD1 on 5 matching bases. CDR3 length equals 13 residues. V lost 2 bases and J lost 7, with 12 bases in between. Germline V gene sequence: CDR1 SGHKS, CDR2 YYEKEE (reference sequence).

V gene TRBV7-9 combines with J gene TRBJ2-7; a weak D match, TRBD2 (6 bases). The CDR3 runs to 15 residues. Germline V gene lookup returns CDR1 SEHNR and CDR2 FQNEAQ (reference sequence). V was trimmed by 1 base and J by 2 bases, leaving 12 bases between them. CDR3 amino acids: CASSLGAGTTYEQYF. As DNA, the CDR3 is TGTGCCAGCAGCTTAGGCGCGGGAACCACCTACGAGCAGTACTTC.

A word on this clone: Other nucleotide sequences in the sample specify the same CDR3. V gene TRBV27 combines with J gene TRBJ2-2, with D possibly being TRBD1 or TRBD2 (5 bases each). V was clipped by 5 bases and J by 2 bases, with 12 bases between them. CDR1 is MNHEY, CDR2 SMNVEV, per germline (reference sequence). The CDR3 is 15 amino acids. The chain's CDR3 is CASSPGTVNTGELFF. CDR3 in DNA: TGTGCCAGCAGTCCCGGGACGGTAAACACCGGGGAGCTGTTTTTT.

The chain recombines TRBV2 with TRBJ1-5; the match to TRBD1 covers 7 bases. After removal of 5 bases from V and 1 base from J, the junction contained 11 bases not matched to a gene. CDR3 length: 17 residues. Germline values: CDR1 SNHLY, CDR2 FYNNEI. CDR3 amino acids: CASSINRGGGSNQPQHF. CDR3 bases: TGTGCCAGCAGTATCAACAGGGGCGGAGGAAGCAATCAGCCCCAGCATTTT.

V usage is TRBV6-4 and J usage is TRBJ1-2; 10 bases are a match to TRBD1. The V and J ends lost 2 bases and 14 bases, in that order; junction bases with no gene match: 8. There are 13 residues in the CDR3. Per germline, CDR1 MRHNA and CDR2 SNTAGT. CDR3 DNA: TGTGCCAGCAGTGACACCGGGACAGGGGATCATACCTTC. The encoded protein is CASSDTGTGDHTF.

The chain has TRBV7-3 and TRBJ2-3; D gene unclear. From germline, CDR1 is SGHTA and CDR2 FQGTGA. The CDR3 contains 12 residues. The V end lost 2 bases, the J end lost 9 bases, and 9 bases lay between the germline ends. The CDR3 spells CASSLDARTQYF. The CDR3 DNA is TGTGCCAGCAGCTTAGATGCCAGGACGCAGTATTTT.

CDR3 bases: TGTGCCAGCAGGGGTGGACAACTGGAGTCACCCCTCCACTTT. It yields the protein CASRGGQLESPLHF. This sequence joins TRBV25-1 and TRBJ1-6; tentative D call: TRBD1 (5 bases). The length of the CDR3 is 14 residues. Trimming removed 6 bases at V and 10 bases at J, with 16 bases between. Germline V gene lookup returns CDR1 MGHDK and CDR2 SYGVNS. The full variable domain, completed using reference TRBV25-1 and TRBJ1-6, is EADIYQTPRYLVIGTGKKITLECSQTMGHDKMYWYQQDPGMELHLIHYSYGVNSTEKGDLSSESTVSRIRTEHFPLTLESARPSHTSQYLCASRGGQLESPLHFGNGTRLTVT.